The 23 T cell receptor beta chains below come from one sample, sequenced in a study of T cell responses to AZD1222 COVID-19 vaccine. The protocol was immunoSEQ multiplex PCR, while the TCRdb copy is restricted to in-frame clones and leaves out a portion. In the table there are under 85,000 clones, roughly 88% of which are singletons. The material sequenced was peripheral blood, taken on day 0 of AZD1222 vaccination. The receptors come from an adult in good health.

The chain combines TRBV19 with TRBJ1-6; D possibly corresponds to TRBD1 (5 bases). The CDR3 runs to 14 residues. From germline, CDR1 is LNHDA and CDR2 SQIVND (reference sequence). With 7 bases removed from V and 8 bases from J, the gap between germline ends came to 15 bases. CDR3 DNA: TGTGCCAGTAAGGCGGGAGGGGATCATTCACCCCTCCACTTT. Its protein product is CASKAGGDHSPLHF.

This chain joins TRBV5-1 and TRBJ2-1, with D possibly being TRBD2 (6 bases). This CDR3 has 15 amino acids. Trimming left V 4 bases short and J 6 bases short, with 17 bases between. The germline V gene has CDR1 SGHRS and CDR2 YFSETQ. The CDR3 DNA reads TGCGCCAGCAGCCGACTGGGCGGGGAGACCAATGAGCAGTTCTTC. It codes for CASSRLGGETNEQFF.

The rearrangement links TRBV15 to TRBJ1-2, with D unclear. Germline assignment: CDR1 LNHNV and CDR2 YYDKDF (reference sequence). CDR3 size: 13 residues. The V and J ends lost 1 base and 8 bases respectively, with 11 bases between them. In DNA form, the CDR3 reads TGTGCCACCAGCAGAGTAACGGGATACGGCTACACCTTC. Translating gives CATSRVTGYGYTF.

V usage is TRBV18 and J usage is TRBJ2-3; 8 bases map to TRBD1. Germline V lookup: CDR1 KGHSH, CDR2 LQKENI. V shed 6 bases, J shed 1 base, and the junction held 12 bases outside the gene matches. This CDR3 comprises 17 residues. As DNA, the CDR3 is TGTGCCAGCTCCCCCCAGCGGACAGGGCAAGGCACAGATACGCAGTATTTT. Its translation: CASSPQRTGQGTDTQYF.

CDR3 sequence (DNA): TGCGCCAGCAGCCAAGGGGGACTAGCGGGGACTAAAAACATTCAGTACTTC. It encodes CASSQGGLAGTKNIQYF. The J gene is TRBJ2-4, the V gene TRBV4-1; TRBD2 agrees at 13 bases. In germline, CDR1 is MGHRA, CDR2 YSYEKL. The junction had 4 bases not matched to a gene; V was cut back by 1 base and J by 4 bases. This CDR3 has 17 amino acids.

This clone was seen a single time. The V call is TRBV19, the J call TRBJ1-2; D might be TRBD1 (5 bases). CDR3 length: 15 amino acids. V shed 2 bases and J shed 3 bases, with 13 bases lying between them. Germline CDR1 reads LNHDA; CDR2 reads SQIVND (reference sequence). The CDR3 sequence is CASSIPQAGDYGYTF. Here the CDR3 DNA reads TGTGCCAGTAGTATACCCCAGGCGGGGGACTATGGCTACACCTTC.

This chain connects TRBV6-1 to TRBJ2-5, with TRBD2 identical over 7 bases. The V gene end was trimmed by 2 bases and the J gene end by 4 bases; junction bases not matched to a gene: 7. The CDR3 loop spans 15 amino acids. Germline-derived CDR1 and CDR2 are MNHNS and SASEGT. CDR3 sequence reads: CASSELGGGVETQYF. CDR3 coding DNA: TGTGCCAGCAGTGAACTGGGGGGAGGGGTAGAGACCCAGTACTTC.

This chain joins TRBV18 and TRBJ1-1; D uncertain. Germline assignment: CDR1 KGHSH and CDR2 LQKENI. V lost 3 bases and J 5 bases, leaving 16 bases between the germline ends. This CDR3 has 15 amino acids. The CDR3 sequence is CASSPVVSSWTEAFF. The CDR3 nucleotides are TGTGCCAGCTCACCCGTGGTCAGCTCGTGGACTGAAGCTTTCTTT.

The chain has TRBV30 and TRBJ2-1; maybe TRBD2 (5 bases). Germline V gene sequence: CDR1 GTSNPN, CDR2 SVGIG (reference sequence). The V end lost 2 bases, the J end lost 2 bases, and 13 bases lay between the germline ends. CDR3 length: 15 residues. The CDR3 spells CAWSLRGTPYNEQFF. As DNA, the CDR3 is TGTGCCTGGAGTCTTCGGGGTACCCCCTACAATGAGCAGTTCTTC.

This clone was counted once. V and J are TRBV7-2 and TRBJ2-1, with a tentative D call TRBD2 (6 bases). Trimming pared 4 bases from V and 5 bases from J, leaving 12 bases between. Germline V lookup: CDR1 SGHTA, CDR2 FQGNSA. The CDR3 runs to 14 residues. The DNA for the CDR3 is TGTGCCAGCAGCTCCTGGGGGGTTAACAATGAGCAGTTCTTC. It is translated as CASSSWGVNNEQFF.

This sequence joins TRBV19 and TRBJ1-4; 9 bases are shared with TRBD1. The CDR3 consists of 18 residues. The germline gives CDR1 LNHDA, CDR2 SQIVND (reference sequence). Trimming removed 2 bases from V and 5 bases from J; junction bases left unmatched: 12. The CDR3 is CASSIRLGWTGENEKLFF. The CDR3 DNA reads as TGTGCCAGTAGTATACGCCTAGGTTGGACAGGGGAGAATGAAAAACTGTTTTTT.

The rearrangement links TRBV7-2 to TRBJ2-5; 10 bases map to TRBD2. Germline V gives CDR1 SGHTA, CDR2 FQGNSA. V lost 1 base and J lost 4; bases outside the gene matches: 3. The length of the CDR3 is 15 residues. The CDR3 coding sequence is TGTGCCAGCAGCTTAGGCTCTAGCGGGGGAGAGACCCAGTACTTC. Protein sequence: CASSLGSSGGETQYF.

In its sample, this clone was seen once. The chain employs TRBV5-1 and TRBJ2-3, with 9 bases fitting TRBD2. Germline CDR1 is SGHRS and CDR2 is YFSETQ. Germline trimming cut 5 bases from V and 4 bases from J; bases unmatched to any gene: 5. There are 14 residues in the CDR3. For the CDR3, the DNA is TGCGCCAGCAGTCTTAGCGGGAGAGCAGATACGCAGTATTTT. This translates into CASSLSGRADTQYF.

The CDR3 nucleotides are TGTGCCAGCAAGGGGGACAGACTCGGGGAGCTGTTTTTT. This gives the protein CASKGDRLGELFF. The chain carries TRBV28 and TRBJ2-2, with 7 bases identical to TRBD1. The V gene end was trimmed by 7 bases and the J gene end by 7 bases; junction bases not matched to a gene: 6. This CDR3 comprises 13 residues. Germline V gene data show CDR1 as MDHEN and CDR2 as SYDVKM.

V usage is TRBV28 and J usage is TRBJ2-2; D remains unclear. CDR3 length: 14 residues. V was trimmed by 9 bases and J by 6 bases, leaving 17 bases between them. CDR1 and CDR2 from the germline V gene are MDHEN and SYDVKM. The CDR3 reads CASLEQVAAGELFF. The DNA for the CDR3 is TGTGCCAGTCTGGAGCAGGTAGCCGCCGGGGAGCTGTTTTTT.

The chain employs TRBV7-2 and TRBJ2-5, with 10 bases lining up with TRBD2. J was trimmed by 5 bases and V by 5 bases; bases with no gene match: 11. The germline V gene encodes CDR1 SGHTA and CDR2 FQGNSA. The CDR3 is 16 amino acids. CDR3: CASSRDIAGGGETQYF. The CDR3 DNA reads as TGTGCCAGCAGCCGGGATATAGCGGGGGGAGGGGAGACCCAGTACTTC.

This chain links TRBV19 with TRBJ1-1, with TRBD1 identical over 8 bases. The ends lost 2 bases at V and 6 bases at J; junction bases unmatched: 11. The CDR3 is made up of 16 amino acids. Germline V gene lookup returns CDR1 LNHDA and CDR2 SQIVND (reference sequence). The CDR3: CASSIRVNRGSAEAFF. The CDR3 nucleotides are TGTGCCAGTAGTATAAGGGTGAACAGGGGGTCCGCTGAAGCTTTCTTT.

This clone was detected a few times. The chain recombines TRBV4-2 with TRBJ1-2; a possible D gene is TRBD1 (6 bases). The CDR3 totals 15 residues. CDR1 and CDR2 from the germline V gene are LGHNA and YNFKEQ. V was shortened by 0 bases and J by 2 bases, with 10 bases between the two germline ends. The CDR3 bases are TGTGCCAGCAGCCAAGAACAGGGTCCGAACTATGGCTACACCTTC. Amino acids: CASSQEQGPNYGYTF.

The chain uses TRBV28 and TRBJ1-5; D gene uncertain. V dropped 7 bases and J dropped 4 bases, with 8 bases sitting between them. CDR1 MDHEN and CDR2 SYDVKM come from the germline V gene. There are 12 residues in the CDR3. The CDR3 DNA reads as TGTGCCAGCAATTATTGGAATCAGCCCCAGCATTTT. This translates into CASNYWNQPQHF.

The chain joins TRBV29-1 to TRBJ2-1; TRBD1 aligns across 9 bases. V was clipped by 4 bases and J by 0 bases; unmatched bases: 1. The germline CDR1 and CDR2 sequences are SQVTM and ANQGSEA. CDR3 length: 14 amino acids. The DNA of the CDR3 is TGCAGCGTTGTGGGACAGGGCTCCTACAATGAGCAGTTCTTC. Its translation is CSVVGQGSYNEQFF.

The rearrangement uses TRBV5-6 and TRBJ2-3, with 12 bases lining up with TRBD2. CDR3 size: 17 residues. V lost 3 bases and J lost 2; bases outside the gene matches: 7. Germline V lookup: CDR1 SGHDT, CDR2 YYEEEE. CDR3 protein: CASSSIGLAGYTDTQYF. DNA of the CDR3: TGTGCCAGCAGCTCGATCGGACTAGCGGGGTACACAGATACGCAGTATTTT.

The CDR3 spells CSVEKRTGVGYTF. The CDR3 nucleotides are TGCAGCGTTGAGAAGAGGACAGGGGTCGGCTACACCTTC. V is TRBV29-1 and J is TRBJ1-2; 9 bases match TRBD1. Germline V lookup: CDR1 SQVTM, CDR2 ANQGSEA. The CDR3 has 13 amino acids. The junction had 7 bases not matched to a gene; V was cut back by 3 bases and J by 8 bases. The variable domain in full, completed from reference TRBV29-1 and TRBJ1-2, reads SAVISQKPSRDICQRGTSLTIQCQVDSQVTMMFWYRQQPGQSLTLIATANQGSEATYESGFVIDKFPISRPNLTFSTLTVSNMSPEDSSIYLCSVEKRTGVGYTFGSGTRLTVV.

The chain has TRBV5-1 and TRBJ2-3, with 13 bases identical to TRBD2. Per the germline V gene, CDR1 is SGHRS and CDR2 is YFSETQ. The length of the CDR3 is 17 residues. V gave up 4 bases and J gave up 2 bases; unmatched junction bases: 7. CDR3 DNA sequence: TGCGCCAGCAGCGGTAACGGACTAGCGGGGGCCACAGATACGCAGTATTTT. It is translated as CASSGNGLAGATDTQYF.